The 25 T cell receptor beta chains below all came from one sample that was sequenced in a study of T cells in Graves' hyperthyroidism and ophthalmopathy. Authors of the study amplified TCR beta CDR3 regions from RNA transcripts. During a first-round RT-PCR of the TCR CDR3, the HTBI primer set was used. TCRdb used MiXCR to reprocess the multiplex PCR reads, holding one entry per CDR3 protein. Of over 400,000 distinct CDR3 sequences in the sample, 20% to 25% are singletons; the top ten hold approximately 49%. Sequenced input: blood. The receptors derive from a woman in her 70s with Graves' ophthalmopathy.

This clonotype was picked up many times. J is TRBJ2-1 and V is TRBV20-1; D call uncertain. The CDR3 loop spans 13 amino acids. From germline, CDR1 is DFQATT and CDR2 SNEGSKA (reference sequence). The germline V and J ends were trimmed by 6 bases and 4 bases, with 13 bases remaining between them. CDR3: CSAVDSEYNEQFF. CDR3 sequence (DNA): TGCAGTGCGGTAGATTCAGAGTACAATGAGCAGTTCTTC.

This clonotype was counted between two and nine times. This rearrangement joins TRBV12-3 or TRBV12-4 to TRBJ1-1; D not resolved. The V and J ends lost 8 bases and 1 base respectively, with 14 bases between them. This CDR3 contains 14 residues. The CDR3 nucleotides are TGTGCCAGCGGAAATTCGTGGGAGAACACTGAAGCTTTCTTT. Translating gives CASGNSWENTEAFF.

The V gene is TRBV30, the J gene TRBJ2-7; D gene ambiguous. The germline V gene has CDR1 GTSNPN and CDR2 SVGIG (reference sequence). V lost 2 bases and J lost 3, with 17 bases in between. This CDR3 region has 15 residues. The CDR3 loop is CAWSRPGGRNYEQYF. For the CDR3, the DNA is TGTGCCTGGAGTCGTCCGGGTGGCAGGAACTACGAGCAGTACTTC.

This clonotype was seen only a few times. The chain couples TRBV2 to TRBJ2-5; a possible D gene is TRBD1 (5 bases). There are 13 residues in the CDR3. V dropped 5 bases and J dropped 5 bases, with 12 bases sitting between them. Germline V lookup: CDR1 SNHLY, CDR2 FYNNEI. The CDR3 region is CASSPDMFETQYF. DNA for the CDR3: TGTGCCAGCAGTCCGGACATGTTCGAGACCCAGTACTTC.

The chain couples TRBV4-3 to TRBJ1-3, with D perhaps matching TRBD1 (5 bases). This CDR3 comprises 16 residues. Germline V gene data show CDR1 as LGHNA and CDR2 as YSLEER. Trimming removed 3 bases at V and 0 bases at J, with 12 bases between. CDR3 in amino acids: CASSQGPGHSGNTIYF. The CDR3 DNA sequence: TGCGCCAGCAGCCAGGGACCTGGACACTCTGGAAACACCATATATTTT.

This chain joins TRBV5-1 and TRBJ1-4, with D unclear. This CDR3 is 16 amino acids long. Germline V gene sequence: CDR1 SGHRS, CDR2 YFSETQ. Trimming removed 5 bases from V and 2 bases from J, with 16 bases in between. The CDR3 loop reads CASRPSGWSTNEKLFF. DNA of the CDR3: TGCGCCAGCAGGCCATCGGGGTGGAGTACTAATGAAAAACTGTTTTTT.

V and J are TRBV29-1 and TRBJ1-4, with D unresolved. CDR3 length equals 11 residues. CDR1 and CDR2 from the germline V gene are SQVTM and ANQGSEA. V lost 2 bases and J 4 bases, leaving 2 bases between the germline ends. The CDR3 bases are TGCAGCGTTGAACATAATGAAAAACTGTTTTTT. It yields the protein CSVEHNEKLFF.

At least ten counts were recorded for this clonotype. V is TRBV28 and J is TRBJ2-7; D unclear. Trimming stripped 3 bases from V and 3 bases from J, with 12 bases between. The V gene's germline CDR1 is MDHEN and CDR2 SYDVKM. This CDR3 region has 14 residues. CDR3 sequence (DNA): TGTGCCAGCAGTTTTAGCCGGAGTCTCTACGAGCAGTACTTC. Protein sequence: CASSFSRSLYEQYF.

This chain uses TRBV6-1 with TRBJ2-7; 7 positions match TRBD2. V lost 4 bases, J lost 0 bases, and 6 bases stayed unmatched. The CDR3 totals 15 residues. Germline V gene data show CDR1 as MNHNS and CDR2 as SASEGT. The CDR3 region has the DNA TGTGCCAGCAGTGTTGTTGGCGGGAGCTCCTACGAGCAGTACTTC. Protein sequence: CASSVVGGSSYEQYF.

CDR3 nucleotides: TGTGCCAGCAGTGAATACGGGTCAGGGGCCAACGTCCTGACTTTC. Translating it yields CASSEYGSGANVLTF. The genes are TRBV25-1 and TRBJ2-6; no firm D call. The CDR3 loop spans 15 amino acids. The V gene lost 0 bases and the J gene lost 4 bases, with 7 bases spanning the gap. Germline V gene lookup returns CDR1 MGHDK and CDR2 SYGVNS.

V gene TRBV6-1 combines with J gene TRBJ1-1; 8 bases fit TRBD1. Germline CDR1 MNHNS, CDR2 SASEGT. The ends lost 6 bases at V and 5 bases at J; junction bases unmatched: 5. The CDR3 covers 13 residues. The CDR3 region is CASSMDRVTEAFF. For the CDR3, the DNA is TGTGCCAGCAGCATGGACAGGGTTACTGAAGCTTTCTTT.

This clonotype showed up just a few times. V is TRBV27 and J is TRBJ2-7; 7 nucleotides align to TRBD2. CDR3 size: 12 residues. The germline CDR1 and CDR2 sequences are MNHEY and SMNVEV (reference sequence). V shed 7 bases and J 7 bases; nucleotides not matched to a gene: 7. DNA of the CDR3: TGTGCCAGCACCCGATGGGGGGGTGAGCAGTACTTC. Translation: CASTRWGGEQYF.

This chain joins TRBV11-2 and TRBJ1-6; no clear D. Germline CDR1 is SGHAT and CDR2 is FQNNGV. There are 13 residues in the CDR3. The V and J ends lost 4 bases and 8 bases respectively, with 9 bases between them. DNA for the CDR3: TGTGCCAGCAGCTCAAGGGCATATTCACCCCTCCACTTT. This codes for CASSSRAYSPLHF.

The V and J genes are TRBV25-1 and TRBJ2-2, with D perhaps TRBD2 (6 bases). The V end lost 5 bases, the J end lost 6 bases, and 16 bases lay between the germline ends. The CDR3 is 15 residues long. The germline gives CDR1 MGHDK, CDR2 SYGVNS. CDR3 residues: CASSNTGEGAGELFF. The CDR3 bases are TGTGCCAGCAGTAATACGGGAGAGGGAGCCGGGGAGCTGTTTTTT.

Notes on this clonotype: A much larger clone differs from this one at a single base, so this may be a read error. This chain joins TRBV7-2 and TRBJ2-7; D may be TRBD2 (5 bases). The germline V gene encodes CDR1 SGHTA and CDR2 FQGNSA. V was trimmed by 0 bases and J by 1 base, leaving 10 bases between them. The CDR3 has 15 residues. CDR3 nucleotides: TGTGCCAGCAGCTTAGCGACTAACGGTTCCTACGAGCAGTACTTC. This sequence encodes CASSLATNGSYEQYF.

This clonotype occurred many times. This chain links TRBV19 with TRBJ1-1, with 7 bases aligning to TRBD1. The V gene's germline CDR1 is LNHDA and CDR2 SQIVND (reference sequence). The J segment lost 3 bases and the V segment lost 4 bases, leaving 8 bases of the junction unmatched. The CDR3 has 15 residues. The CDR3 loop is CASSTLTGWDTEAFF. The CDR3 DNA reads TGTGCCAGTAGTACGTTGACAGGGTGGGACACTGAAGCTTTCTTT.

This clonotype was recorded a few times. This rearrangement joins TRBV24-1 to TRBJ2-1, with TRBD2 matching 15 bases. J lost 7 bases, V lost 0 bases, and 3 bases had no gene match. CDR3 size: 17 residues. Looked up from germline, CDR1 is KGHDR and CDR2 is SFDVKD. The CDR3 DNA is TGTGCCACCAGTGATTTGGGGACTAGCGGGAGGAGGAATGAGCAGTTCTTC. Translated, it gives CATSDLGTSGRRNEQFF.

This chain joins TRBV29-1 and TRBJ1-4; a possible D gene is TRBD1 (6 bases). V was cut by 6 bases and J by 8 bases, with 19 bases left in between. Per the germline V gene, CDR1 is SQVTM and CDR2 is ANQGSEA. The CDR3 covers 14 residues. CDR3: CSVGEGGGTEKLFF. CDR3 coding DNA: TGCAGCGTCGGTGAGGGAGGGGGGACAGAAAAACTGTTTTTT.

The sample holds a few counts of this clonotype. The chain joins TRBV7-9 to TRBJ2-1, with TRBD2 identical over 15 bases. The CDR3 totals 16 residues. CDR1 is SEHNR, CDR2 FQNEAQ, per germline (reference sequence). After removal of 5 bases from V and 12 bases from J, the junction contained 11 bases not matched to a gene. The CDR3 bases are TGTGCCAGCAGCACCCCAAGGACTAGCGGGAGGGCATGGCAGTTCTTC. Protein product: CASSTPRTSGRAWQFF. Filled out from reference TRBV7-9 and TRBJ2-1, the complete variable domain reads DTGVSQNPRHKITKRGQNVTFRCDPISEHNRLYWYRQTLGQGPEFLTYFQNEAQLEKSRLLSDRFSAERPKGSFSTLEIQRTEQGDSAMYLCASSTPRTSGRAWQFFGPGTRLTVL.

The chain combines TRBV28 with TRBJ1-2, with D tentatively TRBD1 (5 bases). This CDR3 is 11 amino acids long. V lost 10 bases to trimming and J lost 8 bases, with 14 bases between them. Germline-derived CDR1 and CDR2 are MDHEN and SYDVKM. The CDR3 bases are TGTGCCATCGGAGGGGAGGGGGGCTACACCTTC. Residues: CAIGGEGGYTF.

This clonotype showed up many times. This chain links TRBV5-1 with TRBJ2-2; maybe TRBD2 (5 bases). Trimming took off 1 base at V and 3 bases at J, with 7 bases between the two ends. CDR3 length: 14 residues. Germline CDR1 is SGHRS and CDR2 is YFSETQ. The CDR3 loop is CASSLLGDTGELFF. In DNA form, the CDR3 reads TGCGCCAGCAGCTTGCTCGGGGACACCGGGGAGCTGTTTTTT.

This clonotype turned up a few times. V and J are TRBV9 and TRBJ1-4; D call uncertain. V was shortened by 4 bases and J by 0 bases, with 7 bases between the two germline ends. Germline V gene data show CDR1 as SGDLS and CDR2 as YYNGEE. This CDR3 comprises 14 residues. The CDR3 nucleotides read TGTGCCAGCAGCCCCACGGCAACTAATGAAAAACTGTTTTTT. This gives the protein CASSPTATNEKLFF.

The chain carries TRBV20-1 and TRBJ2-7; 12 bases are a match to TRBD2. The CDR3 sequence is 14 residues long. Looked up from germline, CDR1 is DFQATT and CDR2 is SNEGSKA (reference sequence). Trimming cost V 6 bases and J 5 bases; bases outside gene matches: 8. This chain's CDR3 is CSARLAGATHEQYF. The CDR3 coding sequence is TGCAGTGCCAGACTAGCGGGAGCTACCCACGAGCAGTACTTC.

At least ten counts were recorded for this clonotype. The gene calls are TRBV10-3 and TRBJ1-1, with D possibly being TRBD1 (6 bases). Trimming took 0 bases from V and 5 from J, leaving 16 bases between them. Looked up from germline, CDR1 is ENHRY and CDR2 is SYGVKD. The CDR3 is made up of 16 amino acids. This CDR3 reads CAISESFVGGFTEAFF. In nucleotides, the CDR3 is TGTGCCATCAGTGAGTCCTTTGTGGGGGGCTTTACTGAAGCTTTCTTT.

This clonotype appeared a few times. CDR3 residues: CASSTSTGRYTEAFF. For the CDR3, the DNA is TGTGCCAGCAGCACTTCGACAGGGCGGTACACTGAAGCTTTCTTT. The chain joins TRBV5-6 to TRBJ1-1; 7 bases are shared with TRBD1. Germline V gene sequence: CDR1 SGHDT, CDR2 YYEEEE. The CDR3 has 15 amino acids. Trimming removed 4 bases from V and 3 bases from J; junction bases left unmatched: 9.